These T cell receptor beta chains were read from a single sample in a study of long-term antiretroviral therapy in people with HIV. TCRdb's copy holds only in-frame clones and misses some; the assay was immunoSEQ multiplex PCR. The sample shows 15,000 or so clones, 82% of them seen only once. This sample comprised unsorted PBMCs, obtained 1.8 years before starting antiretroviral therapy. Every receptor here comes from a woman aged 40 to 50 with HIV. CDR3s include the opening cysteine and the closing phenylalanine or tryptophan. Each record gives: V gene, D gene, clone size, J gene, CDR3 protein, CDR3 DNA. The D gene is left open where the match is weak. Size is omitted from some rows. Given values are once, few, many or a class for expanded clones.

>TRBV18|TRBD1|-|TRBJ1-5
CASSATGNQPQHF
TGTGCCAGCTCGGCGACAGGGAATCAGCCCCAGCATTTT
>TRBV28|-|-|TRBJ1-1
CASSQGRFEAFF
TGTGCCAGCAGTCAGGGGCGATTCGAAGCTTTCTTT
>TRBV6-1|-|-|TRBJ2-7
CASSIRGTLGEQYF
TGTGCCAGTTCTATACGGGGGACTTTGGGGGAGCAGTACTTC
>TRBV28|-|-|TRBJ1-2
CASSDRNYGYTF
TGTGCCAGCAGCGACAGAAACTATGGCTACACCTTC
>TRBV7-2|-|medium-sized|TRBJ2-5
CASSSPRGGETQYF
TGTGCCAGCAGCTCCCCCAGGGGTGGGGAGACCCAGTACTTC
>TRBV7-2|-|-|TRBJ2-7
CASRPTGSYEQYF
TGTGCCAGCAGGCCGACAGGCTCCTACGAGCAGTACTTC
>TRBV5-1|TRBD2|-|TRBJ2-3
CASSLDTSGSTDTQYF
TGCGCCAGCAGCTTGGATACTAGCGGTAGCACAGATACGCAGTATTTT
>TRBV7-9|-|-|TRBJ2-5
CASSLVAGTHRPQETQYF
TGTGCCAGCAGCTTAGTGGCCGGGACTCATCGCCCTCAAGAGACCCAGTACTTC
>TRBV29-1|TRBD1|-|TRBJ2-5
CSAGQGAGKTQYF
TGCAGCGCCGGACAGGGGGCAGGAAAGACCCAGTACTTC
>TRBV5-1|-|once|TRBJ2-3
CASSLSLGTDTQYF
TGCGCCAGCAGCTTGAGTCTGGGCACAGATACGCAGTATTTT
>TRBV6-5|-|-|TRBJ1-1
CASRTPGGGTEAFF
TGTGCCAGCCGAACTCCCGGGGGAGGCACTGAAGCTTTCTTT
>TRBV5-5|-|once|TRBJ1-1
CASSSITQVNTEAFF
TGTGCCAGCAGCTCCATCACTCAGGTGAACACTGAAGCTTTCTTT
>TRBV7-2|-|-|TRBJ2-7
CASSLEANRGYEQYF
TGTGCCAGCAGCTTAGAGGCTAATCGAGGTTACGAGCAGTACTTC
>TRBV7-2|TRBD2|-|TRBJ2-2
CASSLVGGSFHGELFF
TGTGCCAGCAGCTTAGTCGGCGGGAGCTTTCACGGGGAGCTGTTTTTT
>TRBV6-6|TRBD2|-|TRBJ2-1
CAARGAGTISYNEQFF
TGTGCCGCTCGCGGCGCCGGGACTATCTCCTACAATGAGCAGTTCTTC
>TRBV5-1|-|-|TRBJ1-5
CASSLVGARDQPQHF
TGCGCCAGCAGCTTGGTAGGGGCGCGGGATCAGCCCCAGCATTTT
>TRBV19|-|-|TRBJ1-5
CASSIEGPAAQPQHF
TGTGCCAGTAGTATTGAGGGACCCGCGGCTCAGCCCCAGCATTTT
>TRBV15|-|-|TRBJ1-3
CATSWGTSGNTIYF
TGTGCCACCAGCTGGGGGACCTCTGGAAACACCATATATTTT
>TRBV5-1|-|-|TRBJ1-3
CASTQGTTSGNTIYF
TGCGCCAGCACCCAGGGGACGACTTCTGGAAACACCATATATTTT
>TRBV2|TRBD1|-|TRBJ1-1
CASRPRGLIEAFF
TGTGCCAGCAGACCTAGGGGGCTGATTGAAGCTTTCTTT
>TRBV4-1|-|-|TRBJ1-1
CASSTTANTEAFF
TGCGCCAGCAGCACCACAGCAAACACTGAAGCTTTCTTT
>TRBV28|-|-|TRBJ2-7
CASSLPPGAGSYEQYF
TGTGCCAGCAGTCTCCCTCCGGGGGCAGGATCCTACGAGCAGTACTTC
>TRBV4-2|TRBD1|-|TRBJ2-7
CASSQGTGEWYEQYF
TGTGCCAGCAGCCAAGGGACAGGGGAATGGTACGAGCAGTACTTC
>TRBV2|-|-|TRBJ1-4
CASIGGTNEKLFF
TGTGCCAGCATCGGGGGAACTAATGAAAAACTGTTTTTT
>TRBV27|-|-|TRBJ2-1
CASSLRIYNEQFF
TGTGCCAGCAGTTTAAGGATCTACAATGAGCAGTTCTTC
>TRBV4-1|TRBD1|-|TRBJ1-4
CASSHAGQAQGKLFF
TGCGCCAGCAGCCACGCCGGACAGGCCCAAGGAAAACTGTTTTTT
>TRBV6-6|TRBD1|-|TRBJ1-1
CASSYSIVQGDTEAFF
TGTGCCAGCAGTTACTCGATCGTCCAGGGGGACACTGAAGCTTTCTTT
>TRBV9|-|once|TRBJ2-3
CASSVETSTDTQYF
TGTGCCAGCAGCGTAGAAACTAGCACAGATACGCAGTATTTT
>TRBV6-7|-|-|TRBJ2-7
CASSRSSLGLSYEQYF
TGTGCCAGCAGTCGCAGCAGCTTAGGACTCTCCTACGAGCAGTACTTC
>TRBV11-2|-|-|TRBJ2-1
CASSLEPTPPWFF
TGTGCCAGCAGCTTAGAACCTACTCCACCATGGTTCTTC
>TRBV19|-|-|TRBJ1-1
CASTPLQGREYTEAFF
TGTGCCAGTACCCCCTTGCAGGGTAGGGAGTACACTGAAGCTTTCTTT
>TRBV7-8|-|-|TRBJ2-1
CASSLGFGIYNEQFF
TGTGCCAGCAGCTTAGGGTTTGGGATCTACAATGAGCAGTTCTTC
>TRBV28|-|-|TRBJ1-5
CASSWQPTVDPQHF
TGTGCCAGCAGTTGGCAGCCGACCGTGGATCCCCAGCATTTT
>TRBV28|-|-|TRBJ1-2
CASSFISSEVNYGYTF
TGTGCCAGCAGTTTTATCAGTTCGGAGGTTAACTATGGCTACACCTTC
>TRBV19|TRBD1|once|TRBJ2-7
CASSIGTGSYEQYF
TGTGCCAGTAGTATCGGGACAGGATCCTACGAGCAGTACTTC
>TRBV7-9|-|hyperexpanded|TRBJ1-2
CASSSEYYYGYTF
TGTGCCAGCAGCTCGGAGTACTATTATGGCTACACCTTC
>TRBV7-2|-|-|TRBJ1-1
CASSLVPSGGTEAFF
TGTGCCAGCAGCTTAGTACCAAGCGGGGGCACTGAAGCTTTCTTT
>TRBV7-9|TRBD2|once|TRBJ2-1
CASSLEPSGIRNNEQFF
TGTGCCAGCAGCTTAGAGCCTAGCGGGATTAGAAACAATGAGCAGTTCTTC
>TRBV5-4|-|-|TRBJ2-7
CASSLGNSGGPAYEQYF
TGTGCCAGCAGCTTGGGTAATAGCGGAGGCCCCGCATACGAGCAGTACTTC
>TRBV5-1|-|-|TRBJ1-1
CASSLGQTEAFF
TGCGCCAGCAGCTTGGGGCAGACTGAAGCTTTCTTT
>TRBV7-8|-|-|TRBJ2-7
CASSLGSGGGGYEQYF
TGTGCCAGCAGCTTAGGATCTGGAGGAGGGGGCTACGAGCAGTACTTC
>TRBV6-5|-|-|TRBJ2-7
CASRGGYEQYF
TGTGCCAGCAGGGGCGGTTACGAGCAGTACTTC
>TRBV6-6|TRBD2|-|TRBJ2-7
CASSSRTSGSLNEQYF
TGTGCAAGCAGTTCTCGGACTAGCGGGAGTTTAAACGAGCAGTACTTC
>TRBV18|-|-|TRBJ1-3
CASSPQGISGNTIYF
TGTGCCAGCTCACCACAAGGGATCTCTGGAAACACCATATATTTT
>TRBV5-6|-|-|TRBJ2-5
CASSFRGQETQYF
TGTGCCAGCAGCTTCCGGGGACAAGAGACCCAGTACTTC
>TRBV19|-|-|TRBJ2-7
CASSAGTNYEQYF
TGTGCCAGTAGTGCCGGGACAAACTACGAGCAGTACTTC